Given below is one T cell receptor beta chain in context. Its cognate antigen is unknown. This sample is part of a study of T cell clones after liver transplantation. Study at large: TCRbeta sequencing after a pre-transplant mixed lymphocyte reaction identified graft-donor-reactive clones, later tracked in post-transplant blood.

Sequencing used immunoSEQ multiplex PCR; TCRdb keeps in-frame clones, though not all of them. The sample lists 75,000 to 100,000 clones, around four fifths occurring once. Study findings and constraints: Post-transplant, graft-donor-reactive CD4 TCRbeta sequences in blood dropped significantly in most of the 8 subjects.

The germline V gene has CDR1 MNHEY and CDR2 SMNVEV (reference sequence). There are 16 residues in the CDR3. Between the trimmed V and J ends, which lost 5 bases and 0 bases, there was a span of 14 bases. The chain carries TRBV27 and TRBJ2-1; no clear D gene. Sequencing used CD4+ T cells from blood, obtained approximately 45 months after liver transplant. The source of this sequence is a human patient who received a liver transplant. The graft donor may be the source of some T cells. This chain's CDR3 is CASSPNSYSSYNEQFF. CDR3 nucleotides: TGTGCCAGCAGTCCAAACAGCTATAGCTCCTACAATGAGCAGTTCTTC.